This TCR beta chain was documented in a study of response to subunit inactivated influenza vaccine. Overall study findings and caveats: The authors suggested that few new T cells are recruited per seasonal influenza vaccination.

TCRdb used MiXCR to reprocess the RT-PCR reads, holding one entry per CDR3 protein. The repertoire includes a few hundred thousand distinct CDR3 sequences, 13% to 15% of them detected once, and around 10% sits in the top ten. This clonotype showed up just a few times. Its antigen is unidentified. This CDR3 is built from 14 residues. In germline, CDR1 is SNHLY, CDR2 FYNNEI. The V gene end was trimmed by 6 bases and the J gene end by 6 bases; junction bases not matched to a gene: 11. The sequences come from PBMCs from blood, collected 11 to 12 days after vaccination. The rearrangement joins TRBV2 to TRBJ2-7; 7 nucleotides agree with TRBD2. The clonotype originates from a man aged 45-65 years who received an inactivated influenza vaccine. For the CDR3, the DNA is TGTGCCAGCAGGAGGGAGGGGTTCGGGAGCGAGCAGTACTTC. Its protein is CASRREGFGSEQYF.